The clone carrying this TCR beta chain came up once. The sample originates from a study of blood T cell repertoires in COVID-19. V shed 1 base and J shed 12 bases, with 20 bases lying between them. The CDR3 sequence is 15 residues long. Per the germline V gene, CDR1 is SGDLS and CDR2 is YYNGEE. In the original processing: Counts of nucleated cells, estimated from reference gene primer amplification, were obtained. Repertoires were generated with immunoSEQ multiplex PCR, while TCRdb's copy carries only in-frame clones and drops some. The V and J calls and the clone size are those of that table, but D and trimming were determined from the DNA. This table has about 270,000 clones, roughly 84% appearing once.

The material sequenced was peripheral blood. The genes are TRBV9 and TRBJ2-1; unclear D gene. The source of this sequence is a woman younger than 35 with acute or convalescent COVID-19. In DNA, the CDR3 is TGTGCCAGCAGCGTACGGAGTGTACTCGGTTCCCGGCAGTTCTTC. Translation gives CASSVRSVLGSRQFF.